Presented here are 5 T cell receptor beta chains from one specimen sequenced in a study of T-cell memory formation after mild COVID-19. Using its own MiXCR run on the 5' RACE reads, TCRdb lists one record per CDR3 protein. The table includes roughly 250,000 distinct CDR3 sequences, less than 20% detected once. Sequencing was done on a sample of PBMCs or a T cell subset sorted from them (not recorded which). Receptor source: a man aged 18-30 years who had mild COVID-19 (a few samples of this study predate the infection). Cell type and time point are not known.

A single count supports this clonotype. J is TRBJ2-1 and V is TRBV29-1, with 10 bases that match TRBD2. CDR1 and CDR2 from the germline V gene are SQVTM and ANQGSEA. The CDR3 totals 14 residues. V trimming: 0 bases; J trimming: 9 bases; junction bases outside the gene matches: 5. For the CDR3, the DNA is TGCAGCGTTGAAGATCGAAAGCGGGGGGGTGAGCAGTTCTTC. This codes for CSVEDRKRGGEQFF.

V usage is TRBV10-3 and J usage is TRBJ2-7; TRBD1 aligns across 7 bases. The germline V gene encodes CDR1 ENHRY and CDR2 SYGVKD. The CDR3 has 13 residues. The V gene end was trimmed by 2 bases and the J gene end by 5 bases; junction bases not matched to a gene: 3. This chain's CDR3 is CAISERGQDEQYF. In nucleotides, the CDR3 is TGTGCCATCAGTGAGAGGGGGCAGGACGAGCAGTACTTC.

The chain joins TRBV20-1 to TRBJ1-2; 9 bases agree with TRBD1. V gave up 4 bases and J gave up 7 bases; unmatched junction bases: 4. This CDR3 has 12 amino acids. Germline CDR1 is DFQATT and CDR2 is SNEGSKA (reference sequence). CDR3 loop: CSAKTGGFGYTF. In DNA, the CDR3 is TGCAGTGCTAAAACAGGGGGCTTTGGCTACACCTTC.

This clonotype was counted a few times. The V and J genes are TRBV20-1 and TRBJ1-2; D might be TRBD1 (6 bases). Trimming shortened V by 0 bases and J by 8 bases, and 16 bases separated the two germline ends. The CDR3 covers 14 residues. Germline CDR1 and CDR2: DFQATT and SNEGSKA (reference sequence). The DNA of the CDR3 is TGCAGTGCTAGAGATGGGGGGGGCACAGGCGGCTACACCTTC. This sequence encodes CSARDGGGTGGYTF.

The chain uses TRBV6-6 and TRBJ1-1; D gene ambiguous. The V gene's germline CDR1 is MNHNY and CDR2 SVGAGI (reference sequence). Deletions cut 10 bases from V and 1 base from J, with 13 bases between. This CDR3 comprises 13 residues. The CDR3 nucleotides are TGTGCCACCTGGCGTGCAGGGAACACTGAAGCTTTCTTT. It translates to CATWRAGNTEAFF.